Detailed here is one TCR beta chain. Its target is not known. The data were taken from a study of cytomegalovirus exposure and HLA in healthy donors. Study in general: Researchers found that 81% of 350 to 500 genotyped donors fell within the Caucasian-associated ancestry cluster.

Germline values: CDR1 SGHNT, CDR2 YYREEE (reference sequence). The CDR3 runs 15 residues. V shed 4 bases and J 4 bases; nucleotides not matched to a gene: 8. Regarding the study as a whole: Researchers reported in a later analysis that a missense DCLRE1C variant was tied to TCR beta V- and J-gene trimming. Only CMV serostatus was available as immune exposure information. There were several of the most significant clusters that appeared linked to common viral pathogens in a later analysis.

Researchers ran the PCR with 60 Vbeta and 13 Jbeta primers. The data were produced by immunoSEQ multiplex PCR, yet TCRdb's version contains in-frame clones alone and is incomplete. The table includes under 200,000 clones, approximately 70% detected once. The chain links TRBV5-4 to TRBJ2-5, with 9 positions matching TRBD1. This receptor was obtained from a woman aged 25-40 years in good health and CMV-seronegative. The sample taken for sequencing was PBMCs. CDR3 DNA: TGTGCCAGCAGCGTGGGACAGGGAGCAACAGAGACCCAGTACTTC. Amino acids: CASSVGQGATETQYF.